The entry below gives a single T cell receptor (beta chain) sequence along with its context. The junction does not match germline at one end; this may be a read error. TCRdb analysed the 5' RACE reads with MiXCR anew, one entry per CDR3 protein. This table holds about 44,000 distinct CDR3 sequences, roughly an eighth found once. The CDR3 has 14 residues. Per germline, CDR1 SNHLY and CDR2 FYNNEI. These data originate in a study of spatial heterogeneity in lung cancer. The time point denotes: sample taken at primary tumor resection. The donors were 55 to 80 patients with non-small cell lung cancer that was early-stage and untreated.

The source material was PBMCs, sampled at surgery. The sequence was collected from a male donor with early-stage non-small cell lung cancer. The rearrangement joins TRBV2 to TRBJ1-5, with TRBD1 as a possible D gene (5 bases). CDR3 amino acids: CASSLGGGRQPQHF. The CDR3 region has the DNA TGTGCCAGCAGCTTGGGGGGGGGAAGACAGCCCCAGCACTTT.